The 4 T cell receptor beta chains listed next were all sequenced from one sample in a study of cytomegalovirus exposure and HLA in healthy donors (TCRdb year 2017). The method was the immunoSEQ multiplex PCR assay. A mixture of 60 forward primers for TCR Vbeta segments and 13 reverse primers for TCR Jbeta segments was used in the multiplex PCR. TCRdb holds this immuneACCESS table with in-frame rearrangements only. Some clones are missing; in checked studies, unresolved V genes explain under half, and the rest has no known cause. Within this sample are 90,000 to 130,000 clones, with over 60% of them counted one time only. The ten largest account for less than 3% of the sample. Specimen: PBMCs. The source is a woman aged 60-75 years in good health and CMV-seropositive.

The CDR3 DNA sequence: TGTGCCAGCAGCTCTCCGGGACTAGCGGGAGCGGCATACGAGCAGTACTTC. This translates into CASSSPGLAGAAYEQYF. The V call is TRBV5-4, the J call TRBJ2-5, with 14 nucleotides matching TRBD2. TRBJ2-7 matches the DNA end more closely, so the J call is doubtful. Germline loops: CDR1 SGHNT, CDR2 YYREEE (reference sequence). The length of the CDR3 is 17 residues.

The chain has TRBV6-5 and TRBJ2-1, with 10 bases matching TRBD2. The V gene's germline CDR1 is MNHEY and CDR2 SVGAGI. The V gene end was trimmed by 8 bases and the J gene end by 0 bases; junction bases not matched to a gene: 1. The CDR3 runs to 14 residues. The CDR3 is CASSSGGSYNEQFF. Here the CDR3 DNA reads TGTGCCAGCTCTAGCGGGGGCTCCTACAATGAGCAGTTCTTC.

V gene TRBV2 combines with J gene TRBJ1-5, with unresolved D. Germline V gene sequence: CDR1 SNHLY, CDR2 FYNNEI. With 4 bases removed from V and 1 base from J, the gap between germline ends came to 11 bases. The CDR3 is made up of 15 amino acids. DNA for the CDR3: TGTGCCAGCAGTGGGGGAGGGTACAGCAATCAGCCCCAGCATTTT. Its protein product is CASSGGGYSNQPQHF.

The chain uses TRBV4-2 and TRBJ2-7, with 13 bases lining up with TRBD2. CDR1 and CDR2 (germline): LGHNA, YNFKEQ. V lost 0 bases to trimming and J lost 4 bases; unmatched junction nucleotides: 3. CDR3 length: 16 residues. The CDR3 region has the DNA TGTGCCAGCAGCCAAGAACTAGCGGGAGGGCAATACGAGCAGTACTTC. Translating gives CASSQELAGGQYEQYF.